This TCR beta chain was found in a study of blood T cell repertoires in COVID-19. The wider study: COVID-19 samples collected from the United States, Italy and Spain covered acute and convalescent phases. T cells, B-cell-depleted T cells, or PBMCs provided the cDNA or gDNA that served as material.

In the study's own analysis: It was from reference gene primer amplification that nucleated cell counts were estimated. Method: immunoSEQ multiplex PCR; TCRdb's copy keeps in-frame clones and lacks some. The DNA gave D and trimming, while V, J and clone size come from that table. The table records about 98,000 clones, almost 80% of them present only once. This CDR3 is built from 16 residues. Germline V gene lookup returns CDR1 SGHTA and CDR2 FQGNSA. J was trimmed by 3 bases and V by 4 bases; bases with no gene match: 4. The specimen sequenced was peripheral blood. The chain uses TRBV7-2 and TRBJ2-3; 13 bases are shared with TRBD2. The origin of this receptor is a man aged 60 to 75 with active or convalescent COVID-19. The CDR3 DNA reads as TGTGCCAGCAGCTCGGGACTAGCGGGACGTACAGATACGCAGTATTTT. It specifies CASSSGLAGRTDTQYF.